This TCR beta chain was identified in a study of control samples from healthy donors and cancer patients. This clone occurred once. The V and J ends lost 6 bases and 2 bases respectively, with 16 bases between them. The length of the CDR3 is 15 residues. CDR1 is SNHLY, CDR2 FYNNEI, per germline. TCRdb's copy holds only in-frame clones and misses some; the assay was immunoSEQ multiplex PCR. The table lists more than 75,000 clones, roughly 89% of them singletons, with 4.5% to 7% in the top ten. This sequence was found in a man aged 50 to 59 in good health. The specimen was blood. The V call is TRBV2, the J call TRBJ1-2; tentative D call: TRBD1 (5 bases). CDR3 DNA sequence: TGTGCCAGCAGGGGGACGAGGGTAGACAACTATGGCTACACCTTC. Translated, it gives CASRGTRVDNYGYTF.